The sequence of this T cell receptor beta chain was determined in a study of blood T cells in healthy people across ages. The germline gives CDR1 ENHRY, CDR2 SYGVKD. CDR3 size: 19 residues. With 2 bases clipped from V and 4 bases from J, the junction kept 13 bases outside the gene matches. A J-beta primer mix and a sample-barcoded 5' primer were used in a second PCR of roughly 7 to 12 cycles. TCRdb redid the calling of the 5' RACE reads with MiXCR, one entry per CDR3 protein. The data show approximately 1,100,000 distinct CDR3 sequences, under 55% seen once. This clonotype was obtained from a woman between 55 and 75 years old in good health. The specimen sequenced was blood. The rearrangement uses TRBV10-3 and TRBJ2-7; 14 positions match TRBD2. The CDR3 nucleotides read TGTGCCATCAGTGAGCCGTCGATAAAGCGGACTAGCGGGAGGTACGAGCAGTACTTC. It translates to CAISEPSIKRTSGRYEQYF.